The present T cell receptor (beta chain) was sequenced within a study of STAT5B mutations in CD4+ large granular lymphocyte leukemia. Germline values: CDR1 LNHDA, CDR2 SQIVND (reference sequence). The CDR3 extends over 14 amino acids. V lost 8 bases to trimming and J lost 2 bases; unmatched junction nucleotides: 8. Regarding this clone: Its antigen is as yet unknown.

Sequencing used immunoSEQ multiplex PCR; TCRdb keeps in-frame clones, though not all of them. The table includes under 50,000 clones, 65% to 85% detected once. Buffy coats from healthy blood donors served as controls. Findings of the study overall: CD4-sorted patient repertoires seemed more clonal than healthy CD4+ repertoires.

Sequencing was done on a sample of CD4+ T cells from blood buffy coats. The rearrangement links TRBV19 to TRBJ2-7; 8 bases align to TRBD1. The TCR comes from a human donor in good health. CDR3 loop: CASGTGLFPYEQYF. The CDR3 nucleotides read TGTGCCAGTGGGACAGGCCTCTTTCCCTACGAGCAGTACTTC.